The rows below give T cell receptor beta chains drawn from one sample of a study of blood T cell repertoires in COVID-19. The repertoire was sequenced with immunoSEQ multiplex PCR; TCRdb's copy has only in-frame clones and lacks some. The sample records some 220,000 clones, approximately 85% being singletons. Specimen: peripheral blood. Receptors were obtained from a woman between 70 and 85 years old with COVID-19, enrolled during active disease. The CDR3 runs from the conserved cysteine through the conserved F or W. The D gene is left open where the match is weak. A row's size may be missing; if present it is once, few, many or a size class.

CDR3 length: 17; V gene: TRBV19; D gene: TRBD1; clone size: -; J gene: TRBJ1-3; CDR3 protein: CASSQGRDRVTGNTIYF; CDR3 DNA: TGTGCCAGTAGCCAGGGCCGGGACAGGGTTACTGGAAACACCATATATTTT
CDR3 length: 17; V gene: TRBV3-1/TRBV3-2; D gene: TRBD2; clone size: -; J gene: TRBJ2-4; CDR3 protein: CASSQETSGGALNIQYF; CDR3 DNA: TGTGCCAGCAGCCAAGAAACTAGCGGGGGGGCCCTCAACATTCAGTACTTC
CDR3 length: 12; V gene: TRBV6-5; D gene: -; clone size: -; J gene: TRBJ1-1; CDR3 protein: CASSPGGSEAFF; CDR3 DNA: TGTGCCAGCAGTCCGGGGGGCTCTGAAGCTTTCTTT
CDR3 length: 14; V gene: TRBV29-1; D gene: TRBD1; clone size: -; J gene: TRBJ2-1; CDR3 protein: CSATGGSRDNEQFF; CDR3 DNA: TGCAGCGCCACAGGGGGCAGTCGGGACAATGAGCAGTTCTTC
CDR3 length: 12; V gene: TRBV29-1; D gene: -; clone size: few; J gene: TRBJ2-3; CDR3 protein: CSVEELLDTQYF; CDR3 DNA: TGCAGCGTTGAAGAACTCCTTGATACGCAGTATTTT
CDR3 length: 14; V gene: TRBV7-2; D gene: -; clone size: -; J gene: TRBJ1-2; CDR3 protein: CASSPTPGGYGYTF; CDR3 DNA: TGTGCCAGCAGCCCCACCCCCGGGGGCTATGGCTACACCTTC
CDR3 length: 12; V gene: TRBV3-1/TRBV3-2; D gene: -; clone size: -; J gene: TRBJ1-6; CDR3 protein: CASSQGQVPLHF; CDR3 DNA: TGTGCCAGCAGCCAAGGGCAGGTGCCCCTCCACTTT
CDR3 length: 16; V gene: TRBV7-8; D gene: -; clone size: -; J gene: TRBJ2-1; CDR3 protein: CASSFTLGEAYNEQFF; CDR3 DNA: TGTGCCAGCAGCTTCACTTTAGGGGAGGCCTACAATGAGCAGTTCTTC
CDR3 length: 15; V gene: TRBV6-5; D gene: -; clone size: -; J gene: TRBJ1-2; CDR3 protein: CASSYWEGQNYGYTF; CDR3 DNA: TGTGCCAGCAGTTACTGGGAGGGCCAGAACTATGGCTACACCTTC
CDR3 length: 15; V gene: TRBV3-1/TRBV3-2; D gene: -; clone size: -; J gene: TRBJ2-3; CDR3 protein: CASSQVAGATDTQYF; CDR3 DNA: TGTGCCAGCAGCCAAGTTGCGGGGGCCACAGATACGCAGTATTTT
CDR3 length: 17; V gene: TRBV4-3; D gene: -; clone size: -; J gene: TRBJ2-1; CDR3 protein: CASSQDSLAWSYNEQFF; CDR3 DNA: TGCGCCAGCAGCCAAGATTCTCTAGCATGGTCCTACAATGAGCAGTTCTTC
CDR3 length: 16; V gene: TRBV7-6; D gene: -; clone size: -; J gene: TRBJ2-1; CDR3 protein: CASSLAWGGVYNEQFF; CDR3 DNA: TGTGCCAGCAGCTTAGCGTGGGGGGGCGTCTACAATGAGCAGTTCTTC
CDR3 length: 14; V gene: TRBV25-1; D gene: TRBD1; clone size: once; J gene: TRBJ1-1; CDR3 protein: CASTPDRGLTEAFF; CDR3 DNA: TGTGCCAGCACCCCGGACAGGGGGCTCACTGAAGCTTTCTTT
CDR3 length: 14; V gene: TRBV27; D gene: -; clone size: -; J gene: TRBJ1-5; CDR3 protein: CASSFTGPNQPQHF; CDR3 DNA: TGTGCCAGCAGTTTTACAGGTCCCAATCAGCCCCAGCATTTT
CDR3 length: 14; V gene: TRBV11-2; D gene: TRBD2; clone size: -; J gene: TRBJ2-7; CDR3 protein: CASSLGGGGVGQYF; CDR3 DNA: TGTGCCAGCAGCTTAGGCGGGGGGGGCGTCGGGCAGTACTTC
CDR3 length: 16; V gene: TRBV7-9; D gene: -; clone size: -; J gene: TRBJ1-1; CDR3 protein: CASSLAWGTSNTEAFF; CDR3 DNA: TGTGCCAGCAGCTTAGCCTGGGGCACTTCGAACACTGAAGCTTTCTTT
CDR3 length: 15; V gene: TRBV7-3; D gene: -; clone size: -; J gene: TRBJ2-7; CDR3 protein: CASSLTAGQSSEQYF; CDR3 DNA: TGTGCCAGCAGCTTAACGGCTGGACAGTCGTCGGAGCAGTACTTC
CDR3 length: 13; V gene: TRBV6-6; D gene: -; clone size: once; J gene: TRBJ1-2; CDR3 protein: CASAPRQYYGYTF; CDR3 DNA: TGTGCCAGCGCTCCGCGGCAGTACTATGGCTACACCTTC
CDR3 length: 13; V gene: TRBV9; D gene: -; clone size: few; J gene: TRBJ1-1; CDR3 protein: CASSGPQNTEAFF; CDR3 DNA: TGTGCCAGCAGCGGCCCACAGAACACTGAAGCTTTCTTT
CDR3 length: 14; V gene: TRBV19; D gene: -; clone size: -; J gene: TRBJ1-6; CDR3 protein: CASSADRNNSPLHF; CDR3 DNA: TGTGCCAGTAGTGCAGACAGGAATAATTCACCCCTCCACTTT
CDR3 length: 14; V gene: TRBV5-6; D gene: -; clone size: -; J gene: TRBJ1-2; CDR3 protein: CASSARGGDYGYTF; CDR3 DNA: TGTGCCAGCAGTGCCAGGGGTGGGGACTATGGCTACACCTTC
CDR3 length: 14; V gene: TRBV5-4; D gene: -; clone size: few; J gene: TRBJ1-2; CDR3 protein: CASRLRSAPYGYTF; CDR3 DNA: TGTGCCAGCAGGTTGAGATCAGCGCCCTATGGCTACACCTTC
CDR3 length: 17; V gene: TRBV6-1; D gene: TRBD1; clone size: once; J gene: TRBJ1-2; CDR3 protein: CASSEAFSDRGQGGYTF; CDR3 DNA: TGTGCCAGCAGTGAAGCGTTTTCCGACAGGGGGCAGGGTGGCTACACCTTC
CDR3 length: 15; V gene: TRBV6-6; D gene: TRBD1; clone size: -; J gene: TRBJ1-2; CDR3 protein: CASSYSQGTTYGYTF; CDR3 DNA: TGTGCCAGCAGTTATTCACAGGGGACGACCTATGGCTACACCTTC
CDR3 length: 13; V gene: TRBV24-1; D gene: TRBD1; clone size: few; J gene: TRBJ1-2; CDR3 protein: CATSGTGTYGYTF; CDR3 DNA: TGTGCCACCAGTGGGACAGGGACCTATGGCTACACCTTC